This paragraph reports one TCR beta chain. The antigen is not known. This sample is drawn from a study of Ad26.COV2.S vaccination and SARS-CoV-2 variants. Study summary: Once or twice, 56 days apart, Ad26.COV2.S was delivered intramuscularly.

The study's findings and limits: Analytic work on TCR breadth and depth might have understated the full extent of total T cell responses.

Profiling relied on immunoSEQ multiplex PCR, and the TCRdb table lists in-frame clones only, not all of them. The sample has some 520,000 clones, around 85% seen once; the top ten hold around 13%. The V gene end was trimmed by 3 bases and the J gene end by 9 bases; junction bases not matched to a gene: 10. The CDR3 is 15 residues long. Germline CDR1 reads LNHDA; CDR2 reads SQIVND (reference sequence). Regarding treatment: roughly 19 received Ad26.COV2.S at low or high dose, single or two shots; five or six received placebo; per-sample allocation not given. Following the first vaccine or placebo injection, samples were taken on day 63.

This sequence was found in a person between 18 and 65 years old who received the Ad26.COV2.S COVID-19 vaccine or a placebo. The chain couples TRBV19 to TRBJ2-2, with 7 bases lining up with TRBD1. Material: peripheral blood, obtained in a trial of Ad26.COV2.S vaccine versus placebo. The DNA for the CDR3 is TGTGCCAGTAGTATGCCGACAGGGAAGAACAGGGAGCTGTTTTTT. This codes for CASSMPTGKNRELFF.